One sample yielded the 2 T cell receptor beta chains listed below, sequenced in a study of type 1 regulatory T cells (dated by TCRdb to the early 2020s). Which antigens these TCRs recognize remains unknown. The reads were generated on an Illumina MiSeq. Using fastp at Q25 and MiXCR, TCRdb reprocessed the public reads and kept productive beta chains. Every entry covers one CDR3 protein and lists the most common genes and DNA from its rows. A total of roughly 68,000 distinct CDR3 sequences appear in this sample, 50% to 70% of them only once. The top ten hold 7.6% of the sample. Material: cultured T cells, either the whole culture or a sorted T cell fraction (not recorded which). The cell subset or site label on this specimen signifies: Tr1-enriched cell product generated in vitro against host alloantigens. These receptor sequences come from a human donor in good health.

The rearrangement joins TRBV12-3 or TRBV12-4 to TRBJ2-7; the match to TRBD2 covers 13 bases. CDR3 length: 17 amino acids. The V and J ends lost 5 bases and 4 bases, in that order; junction bases with no gene match: 11. DNA of the CDR3: TGTGCCAGCAGTCCCGACGCGGGACTAGCGGGACTATACGAGCAGTACTTC. Amino acids: CASSPDAGLAGLYEQYF.

The rearrangement joins TRBV10-3 to TRBJ2-7; 9 nucleotides align to TRBD1. This CDR3 is built from 14 residues. Germline V CDR1 and CDR2: ENHRY, SYGVKD. Trimming at V came to 4 bases and at J to 6 bases, leaving 7 bases not matched to a gene. The CDR3 nucleotides are TGTGCCATCAGTGGGACCGGGACAGGGAGCGAGCAGTACTTC. Protein: CAISGTGTGSEQYF.